This T cell receptor (beta chain) stems from a study of blood T cell repertoires in COVID-19. Original processing methods: Estimation of nucleated cell counts relied on the amplification of reference gene primers. The data were produced by immunoSEQ multiplex PCR, yet TCRdb's version contains in-frame clones alone and is incomplete. V, J and clone size were drawn from that table, and D and trimming were deduced from the DNA. The sample yields about 140,000 clones, approximately 80% seen once. This CDR3 is 13 amino acids long. From germline, CDR1 is MDHEN and CDR2 SYDVKM. Trimming removed 4 bases from V and 4 bases from J, with 11 bases in between.

This chain uses TRBV28 with TRBJ2-7, with unresolved D. The sequence was collected from an older woman with active or convalescent COVID-19. Sequencing was done on a sample of peripheral blood. In nucleotides, the CDR3 is TGTGCCAGCAGTTCGCGTCGGGTTTACGAGCAGTACGTC. Its protein product is CASSSRRVYEQYV.